Shown below are 17 T cell receptor beta chains from a single sample sequenced in a study of glioma-infiltrating T cells. Amplification of TCR alpha and beta CDR3 regions from RNA used iRepertoire nested multiplex PCR. TCRdb re-called the multiplex PCR reads with MiXCR, one entry per CDR3 protein. The top ten clones hold 6.7% of a sample with about 89,000 distinct CDR3 sequences, about 25% of them seen once. The sequencing sample was made of glioma tissue, nonneoplastic brain tissue, or PBMCs (not recorded which). Receptors were obtained from a human donor with low-grade glioma or glioblastoma, undergoing nonglioma brain surgery, or in good health (not recorded which).

Many counts were recorded for this clonotype. The V call is TRBV6-1, the J call TRBJ1-2; TRBD1 agrees at 7 bases. Per the germline V gene, CDR1 is MNHNS and CDR2 is SASEGT. The CDR3 is 15 amino acids. The V gene end was trimmed by 4 bases and the J gene end by 4 bases; junction bases not matched to a gene: 9. In DNA, the CDR3 is TGTGCCAGCAGTGTTGAACAGGGGCACGGCTATGGCTACACCTTC. Its protein is CASSVEQGHGYGYTF.

Comments on this clonotype: A much bigger clone sits one base away, suggesting this may be a read error. This chain uses TRBV7-6 with TRBJ2-1, with D possibly TRBD2 on 5 matching bases. The V and J ends lost 0 bases and 5 bases respectively, with 11 bases between them. The CDR3 sequence is 15 residues long. Germline CDR1 and CDR2: SGHVS and FNYEAQ. This chain's CDR3 is CASSLASETDNEQFF. The CDR3 DNA reads TGTGCCAGCAGCTTAGCTAGCGAGACCGACAATGAGCAGTTCTTC.

In the case of this clonotype: A read error is possible here, since a much larger clone lies one base away. The chain employs TRBV29-1 and TRBJ2-1; maybe TRBD2 (6 bases). The ends were cut back, 3 bases at V and 0 bases at J, with 15 bases in the middle. The V gene's germline CDR1 is SQVTM and CDR2 ANQGSEA. This CDR3 contains 16 residues. CDR3 region: CSVERDLPSSYNEQFF. In nucleotides, the CDR3 is TGCAGCGTTGAGCGGGACTTACCGAGCTCCTACAATGAGCAGTTCTTC.

V and J are TRBV6-1 and TRBJ2-1; no clear D gene. This CDR3 is built from 14 residues. V lost 8 bases, J lost 4 bases, and 15 bases lay in between. From germline, CDR1 is MNHNS and CDR2 SASEGT. The CDR3 reads CASPPPNSYNEQFF. As DNA, the CDR3 is TGTGCCAGCCCACCTCCAAACTCTTACAATGAGCAGTTCTTC.

V gene TRBV12-3 or TRBV12-4 combines with J gene TRBJ2-2; 7 bases map to TRBD1. This CDR3 has 15 amino acids. With V trimmed by 6 bases and J by 5 bases, 9 bases remained unmatched. The CDR3 spells CASSLTGHGTGELFF. DNA of the CDR3: TGTGCCAGCAGCCTGACAGGGCATGGAACCGGGGAGCTGTTTTTT.

This clonotype was counted ten times or more. CDR3 DNA sequence: TGTGCCAGCAGGTGGCTTGAGAGCGGCGAGCAGTACTTC. This encodes CASRWLESGEQYF. The chain recombines TRBV2 with TRBJ2-7; perhaps TRBD2 as D (5 bases). Looked up from germline, CDR1 is SNHLY and CDR2 is FYNNEI. The CDR3 runs to 13 residues. Trimming left V 6 bases short and J 6 bases short, with 15 bases between.

This clonotype has just a few counts. The chain couples TRBV19 to TRBJ2-5; D is possibly TRBD1 (5 bases). The CDR3 extends over 13 amino acids. The germline CDR1 and CDR2 sequences are LNHDA and SQIVND (reference sequence). Deletions cut 3 bases from V and 2 bases from J, with 7 bases between. The CDR3 coding sequence is TGTGCCAGTAGTATTGACAGACAAGAGACCCAGTACTTC. It yields the protein CASSIDRQETQYF.

This clonotype has more than one count but fewer than ten. The gene calls are TRBV12-3 or TRBV12-4 and TRBJ2-2, with a tentative D call TRBD1 (6 bases). V dropped 4 bases and J dropped 1 base, with 10 bases sitting between them. The CDR3 spans 15 residues. The chain's CDR3 is CASSYATGNTGELFF. The CDR3 nucleotides are TGTGCCAGCAGTTACGCGACAGGGAACACCGGGGAGCTGTTTTTT.

In this sample, this clonotype turned up once. One end of the junction is discordant with germline, which a read error may explain. The chain is built from TRBV20-1 and TRBJ1-4; D gene uncertain. CDR3 length: 14 residues. From germline, CDR1 is DFQATT and CDR2 SNEGSKA (reference sequence). The CDR3 reads CSASLTWGNEELFF. The DNA for the CDR3 is TGCAGTGCTAGCCTGACATGGGGTAATGAAGAACTGTTTTTT.

This clonotype was detected ten times or more. The chain joins TRBV6-1 to TRBJ1-5; a possible D gene is TRBD1 (5 bases). Trimming cost V 1 base and J 8 bases, with 12 bases left between them. The CDR3 consists of 14 residues. Germline V CDR1 and CDR2: MNHNS, SASEGT. The CDR3 DNA follows: TGTGCCAGCAGTGAAGAGACACAGGTGAAGCCCCAGCATTTT. Protein product: CASSEETQVKPQHF.

This clonotype was counted many times. The chain uses TRBV28 and TRBJ1-2, with TRBD1 matching over 8 bases. This CDR3 contains 17 residues. The germline CDR1 and CDR2 sequences are MDHEN and SYDVKM. V lost 1 base, J lost 0 bases, and 7 bases stayed unmatched. Here the CDR3 DNA reads TGTGCCAGCAGTTTATCCAGGGGGCGATTAGCTAACTATGGCTACACCTTC. This encodes CASSLSRGRLANYGYTF.

In the case of this clonotype: This sequence may be a read error, since a much larger clone differs from it by one base. The chain is built from TRBV29-1 and TRBJ1-2, with D maybe TRBD1 (6 bases). From germline, CDR1 is SQVTM and CDR2 ANQGSEA. The V end lost 8 bases, the J end lost 10 bases, and 23 bases lay between the germline ends. The CDR3 is made up of 13 amino acids. The CDR3 coding sequence is TGCAGCTCCTCCCGGGACACCGTTTTTGACTACACCTTC. This encodes CSSSRDTVFDYTF. Combining the CDR3 with reference TRBV29-1 and TRBJ1-2 gives the whole variable domain SAVISQKPSRDICQRGTSLTIQCQVDSQVTMMFWYRQQPGQSLTLIATANQGSEATYESGFVIDKFPISRPNLTFSTLTVSNMSPEDSSIYLCSSSRDTVFDYTFGSGTRLTVV.

This clonotype was observed at least ten times. The chain joins TRBV24-1 to TRBJ2-3; D might be TRBD1 (5 bases). Germline V gene lookup returns CDR1 KGHDR and CDR2 SFDVKD. The CDR3 covers 14 residues. Trimming took 2 bases from V and 4 from J, leaving 9 bases between them. CDR3 in DNA: TGTGCCACCAGTGATTCTGACAGAGCAGATACGCAGTATTTT. Protein sequence: CATSDSDRADTQYF.

Note on this clonotype: This sequence may be a read error, since a much larger clone differs from it by one base. The J gene is TRBJ2-3, the V gene TRBV20-1, with TRBD2 matching 11 bases. With V trimmed by 3 bases and J by 7 bases, 6 bases remained unmatched. The CDR3 is 14 residues long. The germline V gene has CDR1 DFQATT and CDR2 SNEGSKA (reference sequence). The CDR3 bases are TGCAGTGCTAGGACTAGCGGGAAAACAAATACGCAGTATTTT. Translation: CSARTSGKTNTQYF.

This clonotype was observed at least ten times. This rearrangement joins TRBV12-3 or TRBV12-4 to TRBJ1-1; a possible D gene is TRBD1 (6 bases). This CDR3 is built from 15 residues. Trimming left V 5 bases short and J 3 bases short, with 16 bases between. The CDR3 region has the DNA TGTGCCAGCAGTCGGGGGCGAGGTCATTACACTGAAGCTTTCTTT. Protein sequence: CASSRGRGHYTEAFF.

About this clonotype: This may stem from a read error, because a much larger clone lies one nucleotide away. This rearrangement joins TRBV4-2 to TRBJ2-7; the D call may be TRBD1 or TRBD2 (7 bases each). Trimming removed 3 bases from V and 3 bases from J, with 18 bases in between. Per germline, CDR1 LGHNA and CDR2 YNFKEQ. This CDR3 is built from 16 residues. The CDR3 region is CASSHWGGAGGYEQYF. CDR3 DNA: TGTGCCAGCAGCCACTGGGGGGGGGCAGGGGGCTACGAGCAGTACTTC.

This clonotype was seen repeatedly, ten times or more. V is TRBV4-2 and J is TRBJ1-1; no firm D call. The CDR3 totals 12 residues. V was trimmed by 1 base and J by 10 bases, leaving 10 bases between them. Germline CDR1 and CDR2: LGHNA and YNFKEQ. The CDR3 coding sequence is TGTGCCAGCAGCCAAGGGGCGGAGAGAGCTTTCTTT. Its protein product is CASSQGAERAFF.